This T cell receptor (beta chain) was sequenced in a study of blood T cells in healthy people across ages (dated by TCRdb to the mid-2010s). Study-level background: Template switching captured roughly one uniquely barcoded TCR beta cDNA molecule per two T cells in model experiments. To track age-related changes in TCR beta repertoire diversity, the study relied on deep sequencing normalized with unique cDNA molecular identifiers. The donors were split into four age groups: young (average about 16 years), middle-aged (roughly 40), aged (about 62) and long-lived (under 90). To avoid experimental bias, donors of different ages were distributed randomly across sequencing lanes. For two donors (one aged 18 to 29 and one aged 80 or older), the study analyzed two additional independent replicas of 1 million unique cDNA reads from the same blood draw.

The donors were a few dozen Caucasian individuals from Russia, aged roughly 6 to 90 years, who were systemically healthy. Ten milliliters of peripheral blood were collected from each donor into EDTA-treated Vacutainer tubes. Ficoll-Paque density-gradient centrifugation was used to isolate PBMCs, with at least 7 million obtained per sample. Trizol reagent was used to extract total RNA from PBMCs, with at least 5.5 micrograms per sample. For every donor, flow cytometry on a PBMC aliquot measured the percentage of naive CD45RAhigh/CD27high T cells. The library was produced with 5' RACE. The instrument given in TCRdb is Illumina HiSeq 2500. A second PCR of roughly 7 to 11 cycles was performed with a sample-barcoded 5' primer and a J-beta primer mix. A template-switch 5' adaptor carrying 12 random nucleotides introduced a unique molecular identifier onto each TCR beta cDNA molecule. Each sample yielded at least 3 million CDR3-containing paired-end reads. First-strand cDNA synthesis was performed from all RNA using the Mint cDNA synthesis kit, with priming by a TRBC-specific oligonucleotide. Following uracil-DNA glycosylase treatment, all cDNA underwent a first 18-cycle PCR with the universal primers M1SS and BC2_uni_R. The study's processing was this. For normalization, 1 million high-quality reads were randomly selected from each sample, with every read carrying a distinct molecular identifier. Instead of being binned into consensus sequences, reads with shared molecular identifiers were discarded. MiTCR, with a Q25 quality threshold and the strictest error-elimination algorithm, was used for CDR3 identification, clonotype clustering and error correction. Lower-bound total TCR beta diversity was estimated with a nonparametric unseen species model using Euler transformation. Clones were called with MiXCR by TCRdb after fastp trimmed the public reads at Q25, and only in-frame beta chains were retained. Every CDR3 protein is listed once, alongside the most common genes and DNA of its rows. The V and J calls reflect TCRdb's pipeline rather than the authors' work. Present in this sample are approximately 810,000 distinct CDR3 sequences, around 26% of which were seen just once. The ten largest clones represent 17% of the sample.

This clonotype was detected ten times or more. Its antigen target is currently unknown. Within one base of it there is no much larger clone, and no base qualities were kept. Including cysteine and phenylalanine, the CDR3 has 16 amino acids. The retained sequence is limited to the CDR3, 48 bases, with the frame set at the first base. Compared with germline, V lacks 4 bases and J lacks 2 bases; bases without a gene match: 8. For CDR1 and CDR2, the germline V gene (reference sequence) lists SGHNT and YYREEE. Results the study describes overall, beyond this receptor: Estimates of total diversity from one million sequenced T cells were regarded as lower bounds and underestimates. Donor CMV infection status was unknown, potentially confounding age-related changes in expanded clonotypes. Compared with the aged group, the long-lived group had more naive CD4+ T cells, fewer expanded clones and increased TCR diversity, suggesting age selection. Bulk unsorted PBMC profiling prevented conclusive comparison of naive and antigen-experienced compartments. The percentage of naive T cells measured by flow cytometry correlated strongly with observed TCR beta diversity. As age increased, observed TCR beta diversity per million T cells dropped in a roughly linear way, and a significant reduction was already evident by age about 40.

This clonotype originated in a woman over 75 in good health. The sequencing sample was made of blood. The rearrangement joined TRBV5-4 to TRBJ2-5; TRBD2 lines up with 10 middle nucleotides. CDR3 protein: CASSLRLAGAQETQYF. The DNA sequence is TGTGCCAGCAGCCTCCGACTAGCGGGCGCGCAAGAGACCCAGTACTTC. Beyond the CDR3, the reference TRBV5-4 and TRBJ2-5 genes provide the residues; the full variable domain reads: ETGVTQSPTHLIKTRGQQVTLRCSSQSGHNTVSWYQQALGQGPQFIFQYYREEENGRGNFPPRFSGLQFPNYSSELNVNALELDDSALYLCASSLRLAGAQETQYFGPGTRLLVL.